In its sample, the clone carrying this TCR beta chain was seen once. The target antigen is unknown. The germline V gene encodes CDR1 MGHDK and CDR2 SYGVNS. Trimming shortened V by 2 bases and J by 2 bases, and 10 bases separated the two germline ends. This CDR3 has 14 residues. Treatment specified: some 19 received Ad26.COV2.S at low or high dose, single or two shots; 5 received placebo; per-sample allocation not given. Day 63 after the first injection of vaccine or placebo was the sampling time. Aged 18-55 years, donor was enrolled in Boston in 2020. The source of the sample is a study of Ad26.COV2.S vaccination and SARS-CoV-2 variants. Study-level results: Breadth of non-spike TCRs did not differ between vaccinees and placebo recipients.

The protocol was immunoSEQ multiplex PCR, while the TCRdb copy is restricted to in-frame clones and leaves out a portion. Of about 350,000 clones in the sample, 85% are singletons; the top ten hold roughly 3.5%. This TCR was sampled from a person aged 18-65 years who received the Ad26.COV2.S COVID-19 vaccine or a placebo. The sequenced sample was peripheral blood, obtained in a trial of Ad26.COV2.S vaccine versus placebo. The chain has TRBV25-1 and TRBJ2-7, with TRBD1 as a possible D gene (6 bases). The CDR3 DNA reads as TGTGCCAGCAGTGAAATTGACAGGCCCTACGAGCAGTACTTC. Protein sequence: CASSEIDRPYEQYF.